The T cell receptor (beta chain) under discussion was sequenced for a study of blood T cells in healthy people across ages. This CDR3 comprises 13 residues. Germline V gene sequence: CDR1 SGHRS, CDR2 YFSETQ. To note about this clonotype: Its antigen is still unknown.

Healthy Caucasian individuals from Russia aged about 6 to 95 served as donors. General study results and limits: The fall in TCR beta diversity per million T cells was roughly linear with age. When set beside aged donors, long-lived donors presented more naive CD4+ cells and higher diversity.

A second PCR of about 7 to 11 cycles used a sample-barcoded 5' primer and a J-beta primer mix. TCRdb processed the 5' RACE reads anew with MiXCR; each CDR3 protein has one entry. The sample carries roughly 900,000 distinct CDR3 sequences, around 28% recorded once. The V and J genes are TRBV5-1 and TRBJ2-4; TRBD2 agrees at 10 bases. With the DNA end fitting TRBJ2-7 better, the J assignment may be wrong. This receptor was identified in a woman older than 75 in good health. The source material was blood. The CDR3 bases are TGCGCCAGCAGCTCAGCGGGAGGGCTCGAGCAGTACTTC. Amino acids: CASSSAGGLEQYF.